Here is one TCR beta chain with its context. Its antigen remains unknown. The data are from a study of shared clonotypes between healthy human individuals. Findings and limits, study-wide: Generation probabilities were higher for clonotypes shared across all four sorted-subset donors than for unshared ones.

The protocol was immunoSEQ multiplex PCR, while the TCRdb copy is restricted to in-frame clones and leaves out a portion. The repertoire consists of about 1.5 million clones, with 95% to 99% occurring once and the leading ten covering roughly 0.42%. Trimming pared 5 bases from V and 7 bases from J, leaving 14 bases between. The CDR3 loop spans 13 amino acids. CDR1 LNHDA and CDR2 SQIVND come from the germline V gene (reference sequence). The chain carries TRBV19 and TRBJ1-2; TRBD1 might be the D (5 bases). What was sequenced was naive CD4+ T cells sorted from blood. Subset noted: CD45RA+ positively selected. The receptor was derived from a man in his thirties or forties in good health. In DNA, the CDR3 is TGTGCCAGTAGTTTCGGCAGGGCCGGTGGCTACACCTTC. Residues: CASSFGRAGGYTF.